A selection of T cell receptor beta chains follows, all from one sample in a study of T-cell memory formation after mild COVID-19. TCRdb called the 5' RACE reads again in MiXCR, with one record for every CDR3 protein. The sample records roughly 200,000 distinct CDR3 sequences, around 20% being singletons. Source material: PBMCs or a T cell subset sorted from them (not recorded which). The origin of the receptors is an adult woman who had mild COVID-19 (a few samples of this study predate the infection). Cell type and time point are not known. Both conserved end residues are part of each CDR3. The order of the fields is clone size, J gene, V gene, D gene, CDR3 protein. The D gene is left open where the match is weak. Clone size appears in some rows only: once, few, many, or a class for an expanded clone.

size: few; J: TRBJ2-7; V: TRBV19; D: -; CDR3: CASSSSTGPYEQYF
size: -; J: TRBJ1-5; V: TRBV12-3/TRBV12-4; D: -; CDR3: CASSAGGPRPQHF
size: -; J: TRBJ1-6; V: TRBV3-1; D: -; CDR3: CASSQTEYNSPLHF
size: -; J: TRBJ2-7; V: TRBV9; D: -; CDR3: CASSPGQNYEQYF
size: few; J: TRBJ1-2; V: TRBV18; D: -; CDR3: CASSPDLSSNYGYTF
size: many; J: TRBJ2-1; V: TRBV20-1; D: -; CDR3: CSARARNSYNEQFF
size: -; J: TRBJ1-2; V: TRBV20-1; D: -; CDR3: CSASGGISNGYTF
size: few; J: TRBJ1-5; V: TRBV20-1; D: -; CDR3: CSARVGGTDSSNQPQHF
size: -; J: TRBJ2-5; V: TRBV12-3/TRBV12-4; D: -; CDR3: CASSFRGAETQYF
size: -; J: TRBJ1-1; V: TRBV4-2; D: -; CDR3: CASSQSRTSNTEAFF
size: -; J: TRBJ1-5; V: TRBV7-8; D: -; CDR3: CASSLPHREQSDSSNQPQHF
size: -; J: TRBJ2-7; V: TRBV20-1; D: -; CDR3: CSARGVGHPYEQYF
size: -; J: TRBJ2-2; V: TRBV12-3/TRBV12-4; D: -; CDR3: CASTKTGELFF
size: few; J: TRBJ2-7; V: TRBV12-3/TRBV12-4; D: -; CDR3: CASSPQGLKQYF
size: few; J: TRBJ1-2; V: TRBV20-1; D: TRBD1; CDR3: CSARPPGGDYGYTF
size: few; J: TRBJ1-1; V: TRBV7-2; D: -; CDR3: CANLPDYGSSNTEAFF
size: few; J: TRBJ2-7; V: TRBV3-1; D: TRBD2; CDR3: CASSRLAGGPYEQYF
size: -; J: TRBJ1-2; V: TRBV6-5; D: -; CDR3: CASSYHGSSNYGYTF
size: few; J: TRBJ2-2; V: TRBV5-6; D: -; CDR3: CASSSDGTGELFF
size: -; J: TRBJ1-2; V: TRBV6-1; D: -; CDR3: CASSEDFDYGYTF
size: few; J: TRBJ2-7; V: TRBV20-1; D: TRBD1; CDR3: CSARTGGAADEQYF
size: -; J: TRBJ2-2; V: TRBV21-1; D: -; CDR3: CASSGRQGAIAGELFF
size: few; J: TRBJ2-3; V: TRBV7-2; D: TRBD2; CDR3: CASSLRLAASTDTQYF
size: -; J: TRBJ1-1; V: TRBV3-1; D: TRBD1; CDR3: CASSQTGRTEAFF
size: -; J: TRBJ2-5; V: TRBV27; D: -; CDR3: CASSLDSTQETQYF
size: few; J: TRBJ2-7; V: TRBV6-5; D: TRBD1; CDR3: CASIPPRVTGQGIYEQYF
size: few; J: TRBJ2-1; V: TRBV3-1; D: TRBD2; CDR3: CASSQASGTTNEQFF
size: few; J: TRBJ1-6; V: TRBV4-1; D: TRBD1; CDR3: CASRTLGTGVEPLHF
size: many; J: TRBJ2-2; V: TRBV20-1; D: TRBD1; CDR3: CSARDFQGARPGELFF
size: -; J: TRBJ2-1; V: TRBV29-1; D: -; CDR3: CSVDQGVGSEQFF
size: -; J: TRBJ2-7; V: TRBV5-1; D: -; CDR3: CASRSSGTIYEQYF
size: -; J: TRBJ2-3; V: TRBV29-1; D: -; CDR3: CSVVGGLSSTDTQYF
size: -; J: TRBJ2-2; V: TRBV5-5; D: -; CDR3: CASSLLGAANTGELFF
size: once; J: TRBJ1-6; V: TRBV4-2; D: TRBD1; CDR3: CASSPRDRGDSPLHF
size: -; J: TRBJ2-7; V: TRBV5-1; D: -; CDR3: CASSLARNSYEQYF
size: -; J: TRBJ2-2; V: TRBV6-5; D: -; CDR3: CASSYSRALGELFF
size: -; J: TRBJ2-1; V: TRBV27; D: -; CDR3: CASSHRLGLLDNEQFF
size: once; J: TRBJ2-5; V: TRBV6-5; D: TRBD1; CDR3: CASSYSTGQETQYF
size: -; J: TRBJ2-3; V: TRBV11-3; D: TRBD2; CDR3: CASSPIAGVSTDTQYF
size: many; J: TRBJ2-5; V: TRBV9; D: TRBD2; CDR3: CASSVTSGVVQETQYF
size: few; J: TRBJ2-1; V: TRBV24-1; D: TRBD2; CDR3: CATSTILAGEDEQFF
size: -; J: TRBJ2-3; V: TRBV4-1; D: -; CDR3: CASSRSPIAFGRTDTQYF
size: -; J: TRBJ1-1; V: TRBV19; D: -; CDR3: CASRDRSMNTEAFF
size: many; J: TRBJ2-3; V: TRBV7-2; D: -; CDR3: CASSLVGRDTQYF
size: -; J: TRBJ1-2; V: TRBV7-2; D: TRBD1; CDR3: CASSPHRDRAGYTF
size: few; J: TRBJ1-5; V: TRBV7-9; D: TRBD1; CDR3: CASSLVSWGDRGFSSNQPQHF
size: -; J: TRBJ2-5; V: TRBV7-3; D: -; CDR3: CASSLSGLGETQYF
size: few; J: TRBJ2-5; V: TRBV5-1; D: -; CDR3: CASSLDFRETQYF
size: -; J: TRBJ2-5; V: TRBV20-1; D: -; CDR3: CSAARVRAWQGGQETQYF